Presented here are 22 T cell receptor beta chains from one specimen sequenced in a study of T-cell memory formation after mild COVID-19. TCRdb independently ran MiXCR on the 5' RACE reads; one entry per CDR3 protein. The sample holds about 240,000 distinct CDR3 sequences; 8.5% to 9.5% are singletons and the top ten take 20% to 25%. The material sequenced was PBMCs or a T cell subset sorted from them (not recorded which). These receptors were obtained from a man aged 18 to 29 who had mild COVID-19 (a few samples of this study predate the infection). Cell type and time point are not known.

The table lists this clonotype with a few counts. The chain links TRBV5-1 to TRBJ1-2; D unclear. Per the germline V gene, CDR1 is SGHRS and CDR2 is YFSETQ. The CDR3 consists of 15 residues. Trimming removed 4 bases from V and 3 bases from J, with 16 bases in between. The CDR3 DNA follows: TGCGCCAGCAGCACAACGGGGTTAGGCCACTATGGCTACACCTTC. It specifies CASSTTGLGHYGYTF.

This chain uses TRBV7-6 with TRBJ1-4, with a possible D match to TRBD1 (5 bases). In germline, CDR1 is SGHVS, CDR2 FNYEAQ. This CDR3 spans 14 amino acids. Trimming pared 1 base from V and 7 bases from J, leaving 10 bases between. The CDR3 sequence: CASSLGGGAEKLFF. The CDR3 DNA sequence: TGTGCCAGCAGCTTAGGTGGGGGAGCTGAAAAACTGTTTTTT.

This clonotype has a handful of counts. The V and J genes are TRBV5-1 and TRBJ1-1; TRBD1 aligns across 8 bases. Per germline, CDR1 SGHRS and CDR2 YFSETQ. The CDR3 is made up of 16 amino acids. V gave up 3 bases and J gave up 4 bases; unmatched junction bases: 11. In DNA form, the CDR3 reads TGCGCCAGCAGCTCGAAATCAGGGGGCTCTGGCACTGAAGCTTTCTTT. The encoded protein is CASSSKSGGSGTEAFF.

This clonotype came up a few times. The V and J genes are TRBV6-2 or TRBV6-3 and TRBJ1-5; D is perhaps TRBD1 (5 bases). This CDR3 contains 18 residues. Trimming pared 2 bases from V and 0 bases from J, leaving 17 bases between. Germline CDR1 is MNHEY and CDR2 is SVGEGT. CDR3 amino acids: CASSYATGDSYSNQPQHF. The CDR3 nucleotides are TGTGCCAGCAGTTACGCCACAGGAGATTCCTATAGCAATCAGCCCCAGCATTTT.

This clonotype was detected a few times. The chain uses TRBV4-3 and TRBJ2-1; D gene uncertain. From germline, CDR1 is LGHNA and CDR2 YSLEER. The CDR3 is made up of 14 amino acids. V lost 0 bases, J lost 5 bases, and 8 bases lay in between. DNA for the CDR3: TGCGCCAGCAGCCAAGATCTGCGGAACAATGAGCAGTTCTTC. It specifies CASSQDLRNNEQFF.

The chain carries TRBV7-6 and TRBJ2-3; 9 bases match TRBD1. Losses at the gene ends were 3 bases for V and 7 bases for J; bases not matched to a gene: 20. Germline V gene data show CDR1 as SGHVS and CDR2 as FNYEAQ. The CDR3 runs to 19 residues. The DNA for the CDR3 is TGTGCCAGCAGCTTGAGACCCCGGGACAGGGTTTCGAGGATGAATACGCAGTATTTT. The encoded protein is CASSLRPRDRVSRMNTQYF.

This clonotype was picked up many times. The V call is TRBV30, the J call TRBJ2-5; perhaps TRBD1 as D (5 bases). The V end lost 3 bases, the J end lost 1 base, and 9 bases lay between the germline ends. Germline CDR1 is GTSNPN and CDR2 is SVGIG (reference sequence). The CDR3 length is 13 residues. CDR3 nucleotides: TGTGCCTGGAGAGGGGCCTTCCAAGAGACCCAGTACTTC. This codes for CAWRGAFQETQYF.

This clonotype was seen a handful of times. The V call is TRBV6-2 or TRBV6-3, the J call TRBJ2-4; 9 nucleotides match TRBD2. Germline assignment: CDR1 MNHEY and CDR2 SVGEGT. V lost 4 bases, J lost 8 bases, and 9 bases stayed unmatched. There are 15 residues in the CDR3. The CDR3 sequence is CASSSAAGGPHIQYF. In nucleotides, the CDR3 is TGTGCCAGCAGTTCGGCTGCGGGGGGGCCGCACATTCAGTACTTC.

This clonotype was counted a few times. This chain links TRBV6-1 with TRBJ1-2, with 8 nucleotides matching TRBD1. Looked up from germline, CDR1 is MNHNS and CDR2 is SASEGT. After removal of 2 bases from V and 2 bases from J, the junction contained 4 bases not matched to a gene. This CDR3 has 15 amino acids. CDR3 sequence: CASSEPGQANYGYTF. CDR3 sequence (DNA): TGTGCCAGCAGTGAACCGGGACAGGCAAACTATGGCTACACCTTC.

This clonotype was observed a handful of times. V is TRBV28 and J is TRBJ2-1; TRBD1 matches 7 bases. This CDR3 comprises 14 residues. Germline-derived CDR1 and CDR2 are MDHEN and SYDVKM. Trimming removed 6 bases from V and 2 bases from J; junction bases left unmatched: 4. CDR3 protein: CASRTGLTYNEQFF. The CDR3 nucleotides are TGTGCCAGCAGGACAGGGTTAACCTACAATGAGCAGTTCTTC.

This clonotype was recorded many times. The chain combines TRBV7-3 with TRBJ2-1; TRBD2 matches at 7 bases. CDR1 and CDR2 (germline): SGHTA, FQGTGA. The CDR3 loop spans 14 amino acids. The V and J ends lost 6 bases and 1 base, in that order; junction bases with no gene match: 3. The CDR3 spells CASSLGGSYNEQFF. The CDR3, as DNA: TGTGCCAGCAGTTTGGGGGGGTCCTACAATGAGCAGTTCTTC.

The chain links TRBV6-2 or TRBV6-3 to TRBJ2-1; D is perhaps TRBD1 (6 bases). This CDR3 is 13 amino acids long. Germline CDR1 reads MNHEY; CDR2 reads SVGEGT. The V end was cut by 11 bases, the J end by 6 bases, with 17 bases between. The CDR3 spells CAGAGLGANEQFF. Here the CDR3 DNA reads TGTGCCGGGGCGGGCTTGGGGGCCAATGAGCAGTTCTTC.

The chain is built from TRBV5-1 and TRBJ1-5; the D gene is possibly TRBD1 (5 bases). Germline V lookup: CDR1 SGHRS, CDR2 YFSETQ. The CDR3 extends over 16 amino acids. V gave up 3 bases and J gave up 2 bases, with 15 bases separating them. Here the CDR3 reads CASSSGLTEGNQPQHF. The CDR3 nucleotides are TGCGCCAGCAGCTCGGGACTCACCGAAGGCAATCAGCCCCAGCATTTT. The entire variable domain, with the rest obtained from reference TRBV5-1 and TRBJ1-5, is as follows: KAGVTQTPRYLIKTRGQQVTLSCSPISGHRSVSWYQQTPGQGLQFLFEYFSETQRNKGNFPGRFSGRQFSNSRSEMNVSTLELGDSALYLCASSSGLTEGNQPQHFGDGTRLSIL.

The genes are TRBV27 and TRBJ2-3; D unclear. The CDR3 extends over 15 amino acids. Germline assignment: CDR1 MNHEY and CDR2 SMNVEV (reference sequence). V was shortened by 7 bases and J by 0 bases, with 14 bases between the two germline ends. The CDR3 loop reads CASMGFSTSTDTQYF. In DNA, the CDR3 is TGTGCCAGCATGGGTTTTTCCACCAGCACAGATACGCAGTATTTT.

There are a few counts of this clonotype. The V and J genes are TRBV24-1 and TRBJ2-2; 8 bases agree with TRBD1. The CDR3 has 16 residues. Germline V gene sequence: CDR1 KGHDR, CDR2 SFDVKD. Trimming took 5 bases from V and 6 from J; bases not matched to a gene: 10. Here the CDR3 DNA reads TGTGCCACCAGTGCTGCCGACAGGGGATTGTCCGGGGAGCTGTTTTTT. Translation: CATSAADRGLSGELFF.

The sample holds a few counts of this clonotype. The chain is built from TRBV20-1 and TRBJ2-7; weak D call: TRBD2 (6 bases). CDR1 and CDR2 from the germline V gene are DFQATT and SNEGSKA (reference sequence). There are 12 residues in the CDR3. Trimming cost V 7 bases and J 0 bases, with 10 bases left between them. The CDR3 reads CSGRESSYEQYV. The CDR3 bases are TGCAGTGGACGGGAGAGCTCCTACGAGCAGTACGTC.

This clonotype was observed at least ten times. The chain has TRBV7-2 and TRBJ1-2, with unresolved D. Per the germline V gene, CDR1 is SGHTA and CDR2 is FQGNSA. The length of the CDR3 is 13 residues. V lost 1 base, J lost 2 bases, and 5 bases lay in between. CDR3 DNA sequence: TGTGCCAGCAGCTTAGTAGAGAACTATGGCTACACCTTC. Its protein is CASSLVENYGYTF. The full variable domain, in which reference TRBV7-2 and TRBJ1-2 provide the parts outside the CDR3, is GAGVSQSPSNKVTEKGKDVELRCDPISGHTALYWYRQSLGQGLEFLIYFQGNSAPDKSGLPSDRFSAERTGGSVSTLTIQRTQQEDSAVYLCASSLVENYGYTFGSGTRLTVV.

This clonotype occurred many times. This chain connects TRBV15 to TRBJ2-1; TRBD2 matches 12 bases. V lost 5 bases and J lost 10; bases outside the gene matches: 15. CDR1 and CDR2 from the germline V gene are LNHNV and YYDKDF (reference sequence). The CDR3 is 17 amino acids. The CDR3 nucleotides are TGTGCCACCAGCGGCGGACTAGCGGGGAGATCCAATAGCGAGCAGTTCTTC. It codes for CATSGGLAGRSNSEQFF. The variable domain in full, completed from reference TRBV15 and TRBJ2-1, reads DAMVIQNPRYQVTQFGKPVTLSCSQTLNHNVMYWYQQKSSQAPKLLFHYYDKDFNNEADTPDNFQSRRPNTSFCFLDIRSPGLGDTAMYLCATSGGLAGRSNSEQFFGPGTRLTVL.

The V and J genes are TRBV12-3 or TRBV12-4 and TRBJ2-3; D call uncertain. The CDR3 consists of 14 residues. The germline V and J ends were trimmed by 3 bases and 1 base, with 8 bases remaining between them. The CDR3 DNA sequence: TGTGCCAGCAGTTTCCGGGCCGGCACAGATACGCAGTATTTT. Amino acids: CASSFRAGTDTQYF.

The sample holds a few counts of this clonotype. The chain recombines TRBV29-1 with TRBJ2-1; D is ambiguous. V was cut by 4 bases and J by 9 bases, with 10 bases left in between. This CDR3 contains 11 residues. Germline loops: CDR1 SQVTM, CDR2 ANQGSEA. CDR3 in amino acids: CSVGYTGEQFF. The CDR3 DNA sequence: TGCAGCGTTGGTTACACGGGTGAGCAGTTCTTC.

This clonotype was counted a few times. V usage is TRBV10-3 and J usage is TRBJ2-6; TRBD1 aligns across 8 bases. Germline V lookup: CDR1 ENHRY, CDR2 SYGVKD. After removal of 4 bases from V and 2 bases from J, the junction contained 4 bases not matched to a gene. The length of the CDR3 is 16 residues. CDR3 sequence (DNA): TGTGCCATCAGTGGAACAGGGGGACCTGGGGCCAACGTCCTGACTTTC. It translates to CAISGTGGPGANVLTF.

This clonotype has only a few counts. The chain carries TRBV28 and TRBJ1-5; 9 bases fit TRBD1. This CDR3 is built from 14 residues. J gave up 6 bases and V 5 bases, and 5 bases lay outside the gene matches. Per germline, CDR1 MDHEN and CDR2 SYDVKM. The CDR3 DNA reads TGTGCCAGCAGTCCGGGACAGGGTATTCAGCCCCAGCATTTT. Protein product: CASSPGQGIQPQHF.